The present T cell receptor (beta chain) was sequenced within a study of T cells expressing NK-cell markers. Study-wide context: The eight sequenced donors comprised seven who were HCMV-seropositive and one who was seronegative. General study results and limits: Of the CD8+ T cell pool in about 6 donors, roughly 1.0-8% was accounted for by dominant NKG2C+ clonotypes.

CDR1 is SGHDT, CDR2 YYEEEE, per germline. This CDR3 comprises 14 residues. With regard to this clonotype: The target antigen is unknown.

TCRdb processed the 5' RACE reads again and assigns one entry to each CDR3 protein, with no DNA. Here the sample table reports some 190,000 distinct CDR3 sequences. The TCR sequence derives from a man aged 18-69 years in good health. The sample was blood T cells: a sorted CD56 or NKG2C T cell subset, CD4+ or CD8+ T cells, or bulk PBMC T cells (not recorded which). This rearrangement joins TRBV5-6 to TRBJ2-5; TCRdb's D call, TRBD1, is unchecked because there is no DNA. CDR3 sequence reads: CASSLGTGLETQYF.